The 25 T cell receptor beta chains below all came from one sample that was sequenced in a study of blood T cell repertoires in COVID-19. Some clones are missing from TCRdb's copy, which holds only in-frame ones; the method was immunoSEQ multiplex PCR. The table includes 95,000 to 120,000 clones, around 81% detected once. The sequenced sample was peripheral blood. These TCRs come from a woman between 65 and 79 years old with acute or convalescent COVID-19.

The chain carries TRBV2 and TRBJ1-1; 9 bases match TRBD1. CDR3 size: 14 residues. Germline CDR1 is SNHLY and CDR2 is FYNNEI. The V and J ends lost 8 bases and 2 bases, in that order; junction bases with no gene match: 6. The CDR3 sequence is CASGGTGKNTEAFF. Written as DNA, the CDR3 is TGTGCCAGCGGGGGGACAGGGAAAAACACTGAAGCTTTCTTT.

The table lists this clone with a few counts. This chain connects TRBV6-2 or TRBV6-3 to TRBJ1-5; D unclear. Germline CDR1 MNHEY, CDR2 SVGEGT. The CDR3 length is 16 residues. V lost 0 bases and J lost 4, with 13 bases in between. The CDR3 DNA follows: TGTGCCAGCAGTTACTCCGTGGCAGGCCGAAATCAGCCCCAGCATTTT. Protein product: CASSYSVAGRNQPQHF.

CDR3 sequence reads: CASSQEGGTVGEKLFF. The CDR3 region has the DNA TGTGCCAGCAGCCAAGAAGGGGGTACTGTTGGTGAAAAACTGTTTTTT. The chain recombines TRBV3-1 (or the pseudogene TRBV3-2) with TRBJ1-4, with D perhaps TRBD1 (6 bases). V was trimmed by 0 bases and J by 7 bases, leaving 15 bases between them. Germline loops: CDR1 LGHDT, CDR2 YNNKEL (reference sequence). This CDR3 spans 16 amino acids.

This clone occurred once. The CDR3 DNA follows: TGCGCCAGCAGTCAATCCGGCAGGGGCCGCCCTCACTATGGCTACACCTTC. As protein: CASSQSGRGRPHYGYTF. The gene calls are TRBV23-1 and TRBJ1-2, with D possibly TRBD1 on 6 matching bases. TRBV23-1 is marked as an open reading frame, function uncertain. The CDR3 contains 17 residues. Trimming removed 0 bases from V and 3 bases from J, with 17 bases in between.

A few counts support this clone. A junction end diverges from the germline sequence, so it may reflect a read error. V and J are TRBV20-1 and TRBJ2-7; 9 nucleotides agree with TRBD2. The germline V gene has CDR1 DFQATT and CDR2 SNEGSKA (reference sequence). The CDR3 runs 16 residues. In DNA form, the CDR3 reads TGCAGTGCTAGTAATCCTAGCGGGAAATCCTCCAACGAGCAGTACTTC. Amino acid sequence: CSASNPSGKSSNEQYF.

The V gene is TRBV5-4, the J gene TRBJ2-3, with a weak D call TRBD2 (5 bases). This CDR3 comprises 13 residues. From germline, CDR1 is SGHNT and CDR2 YYREEE (reference sequence). The V end lost 4 bases, the J end lost 6 bases, and 12 bases lay between the germline ends. The CDR3 DNA is TGTGCCAGCAGCCCCCCCGGGGAGGATACGCAGTATTTT. Translated: CASSPPGEDTQYF.

This chain links TRBV5-1 with TRBJ1-2; perhaps TRBD1 as D (5 bases). Germline V CDR1 and CDR2: SGHRS, YFSETQ. Between the trimmed V and J ends, which lost 0 bases and 7 bases, there was a span of 13 bases. The CDR3 totals 14 residues. The CDR3 here is CASSLGQGAVGYTF. As DNA, the CDR3 is TGCGCCAGCAGCTTGGGGCAGGGCGCCGTTGGCTACACCTTC.

The chain employs TRBV4-1 and TRBJ2-5, with D hard to call. Germline loops: CDR1 MGHRA, CDR2 YSYEKL. The CDR3 is made up of 14 amino acids. Trimming removed 1 base at V and 4 bases at J, with 10 bases between. CDR3 loop: CASSQATRGETQYF. The CDR3 nucleotides read TGCGCCAGCAGCCAAGCAACCAGAGGAGAGACCCAGTACTTC.

The chain couples TRBV19 to TRBJ2-2; TRBD1 agrees at 8 bases. Trimming removed 3 bases from V and 5 bases from J; junction bases left unmatched: 5. Germline CDR1 and CDR2: LNHDA and SQIVND (reference sequence). This CDR3 comprises 15 residues. The CDR3 protein is CASSMWQGATGELFF. CDR3 DNA: TGTGCCAGTAGTATGTGGCAGGGGGCGACCGGGGAGCTGTTTTTT.

The chain combines TRBV6-5 with TRBJ1-4, with TRBD1 identical over 7 bases. CDR3 length: 14 residues. Germline V gene lookup returns CDR1 MNHEY and CDR2 SVGAGI. The V and J ends lost 7 bases and 5 bases, in that order; junction bases with no gene match: 7. The CDR3 here is CASISGGANEKLFF. The CDR3 nucleotides are TGTGCCAGCATCTCAGGGGGTGCGAATGAAAAACTGTTTTTT.

This CDR3 reads CASSLGTGGLYEQYV. Written as DNA, the CDR3 is TGTGCCAGCAGCTTGGGAACGGGGGGCCTCTACGAGCAGTACGTC. The V gene is TRBV5-5, the J gene TRBJ2-7, with D possibly matching TRBD2 (7 bases). The V and J ends lost 0 bases and 3 bases respectively, with 13 bases between them. This CDR3 has 15 residues. Germline values: CDR1 SGHKS, CDR2 YYEKEE (reference sequence).

V gene TRBV15 combines with J gene TRBJ2-7, with D perhaps TRBD2 (6 bases). Germline CDR1 LNHNV, CDR2 YYDKDF (reference sequence). Trimming took off 2 bases at V and 6 bases at J, with 14 bases between the two ends. There are 14 residues in the CDR3. The CDR3 sequence: CATSRQEGLGEQYF. CDR3 DNA sequence: TGTGCCACCAGCAGACAGGAGGGCCTAGGCGAGCAGTACTTC.

The CDR3 nucleotides are TGTGCCAGCAGTTTTCCAGGGGCGTGGGGCACCGGGGAGCTGTTTTTT. As protein: CASSFPGAWGTGELFF. This chain uses TRBV28 with TRBJ2-2; tentatively, D is TRBD1 (6 bases). The CDR3 extends over 16 amino acids. The V and J ends lost 3 bases and 4 bases respectively, with 15 bases between them. Germline V gives CDR1 MDHEN, CDR2 SYDVKM.

The J gene is TRBJ1-1, the V gene TRBV6-2 or TRBV6-3, with a possible D match to TRBD1 (6 bases). The CDR3 loop spans 14 amino acids. Germline values: CDR1 MNHEY, CDR2 SVGEGT. V lost 6 bases and J lost 2, with 13 bases in between. The CDR3 DNA follows: TGTGCCAGCAGCCTACCGACAGGCAACACTGAAGCTTTCTTT. As protein: CASSLPTGNTEAFF.

The chain combines TRBV18 with TRBJ1-1; TRBD1 aligns across 7 bases. Germline V lookup: CDR1 KGHSH, CDR2 LQKENI. V shed 5 bases and J 1 base; nucleotides not matched to a gene: 7. The CDR3 runs 15 residues. DNA for the CDR3: TGTGCCAGCTCATCAGGACAGGTGAGGAACACTGAAGCTTTCTTT. Translating gives CASSSGQVRNTEAFF. The full variable domain, its missing parts supplied by reference TRBV18 and TRBJ1-1, is NAGVMQNPRHLVRRRGQEARLRCSPMKGHSHVYWYRQLPEEGLKFMVYLQKENIIDESGMPKERFSAEFPKEGPSILRIQQVVRGDSAAYFCASSSGQVRNTEAFFGQGTRLTVV.

This clone has only one observation. V usage is TRBV3-1 (or the pseudogene TRBV3-2) and J usage is TRBJ2-6, with no clear D. Germline V CDR1 and CDR2: LGHDT, YNNKEL (reference sequence). V was cut by 8 bases and J by 4 bases, with 9 bases left in between. CDR3 length: 13 amino acids. CDR3 sequence reads: CASLRQGANVLTF. CDR3 coding DNA: TGTGCCAGCCTACGCCAAGGGGCCAACGTCCTGACTTTC.

The chain is built from TRBV6-1 and TRBJ2-1, with 13 bases aligning to TRBD2. Germline-derived CDR1 and CDR2 are MNHNS and SASEGT. This CDR3 contains 16 residues. Trimming at V came to 1 base and at J to 8 bases, leaving 5 bases not matched to a gene. CDR3 loop: CASSEGTSGRIYEQFF. For the CDR3, the DNA is TGTGCCAGCAGTGAAGGGACTAGCGGGAGAATTTATGAGCAGTTCTTC.

The chain joins TRBV9 to TRBJ2-1; TRBD2 agrees at 7 bases. CDR1 SGDLS and CDR2 YYNGEE come from the germline V gene. The CDR3 loop spans 15 amino acids. Trimming at V came to 4 bases and at J to 0 bases, leaving 4 bases not matched to a gene. The CDR3, as DNA: TGTGCCAGCAGCCCGGGGGGAAGCTCCTACAATGAGCAGTTCTTC. The encoded protein is CASSPGGSSYNEQFF.

This chain links TRBV27 with TRBJ2-7, with D possibly TRBD1 on 6 matching bases. Per germline, CDR1 MNHEY and CDR2 SMNVEV (reference sequence). Trimming left V 2 bases short and J 0 bases short, with 14 bases between. The CDR3 contains 16 residues. For the CDR3, the DNA is TGTGCCAGCAGTTTAATTTCGACAGGCAGCTCCTACGAGCAGTACTTC. Its translation is CASSLISTGSSYEQYF.

V gene TRBV7-2 combines with J gene TRBJ2-7, with unresolved D. The germline gives CDR1 SGHTA, CDR2 FQGNSA. The length of the CDR3 is 12 residues. Between the trimmed V and J ends, which lost 2 bases and 3 bases, there was a span of 5 bases. The CDR3 region is CASSLIRYEQYF. CDR3 nucleotides: TGTGCCAGCAGCTTAATTCGCTACGAGCAGTACTTC.

This clone was seen just once. This chain uses TRBV28 with TRBJ2-2; D not certain. The CDR3 totals 12 residues. Germline V gives CDR1 MDHEN, CDR2 SYDVKM. V lost 4 bases and J 4 bases, leaving 4 bases between the germline ends. As DNA, the CDR3 is TGTGCCAGCAGTTCTGTCACCGGGGAGCTGTTTTTT. Its protein is CASSSVTGELFF.

This chain links TRBV19 with TRBJ1-2; no reliable D call. This CDR3 spans 13 amino acids. V gave up 3 bases and J gave up 4 bases, with 9 bases separating them. Per the germline V gene, CDR1 is LNHDA and CDR2 is SQIVND (reference sequence). The CDR3 region is CASSIARTYGYTF. CDR3 nucleotide sequence: TGTGCCAGTAGTATCGCCAGAACCTATGGCTACACCTTC.

The chain links TRBV7-9 to TRBJ1-2; tentatively, D is TRBD1 (6 bases). The germline V gene encodes CDR1 SEHNR and CDR2 FQNEAQ (reference sequence). The ends were cut back, 5 bases at V and 4 bases at J, with 14 bases in the middle. The CDR3 extends over 14 amino acids. The CDR3 protein is CASSLEGGGYGYTF. CDR3 in DNA: TGTGCCAGCAGCCTAGAAGGGGGGGGCTATGGCTACACCTTC.

The chain is built from TRBV7-8 and TRBJ1-1; TRBD1 might be the D (5 bases). CDR1 is SGHVS and CDR2 is FQNEAQ in the germline V gene. The V and J ends lost 1 base and 10 bases respectively, with 16 bases between them. There are 14 residues in the CDR3. CDR3 sequence reads: CASSLELVQVGAFF. The DNA for the CDR3 is TGTGCCAGCAGCTTAGAGTTGGTACAGGTTGGAGCTTTCTTT.

V and J are TRBV20-1 and TRBJ1-2; 8 bases fit TRBD1. Germline V gene data show CDR1 as DFQATT and CDR2 as SNEGSKA (reference sequence). The CDR3 spans 13 residues. After removal of 3 bases from V and 8 bases from J, the junction contained 8 bases not matched to a gene. The DNA for the CDR3 is TGCAGTGCTAGTACTGCAGGGGGCGAAGGCTACACCTTC. Protein: CSASTAGGEGYTF.